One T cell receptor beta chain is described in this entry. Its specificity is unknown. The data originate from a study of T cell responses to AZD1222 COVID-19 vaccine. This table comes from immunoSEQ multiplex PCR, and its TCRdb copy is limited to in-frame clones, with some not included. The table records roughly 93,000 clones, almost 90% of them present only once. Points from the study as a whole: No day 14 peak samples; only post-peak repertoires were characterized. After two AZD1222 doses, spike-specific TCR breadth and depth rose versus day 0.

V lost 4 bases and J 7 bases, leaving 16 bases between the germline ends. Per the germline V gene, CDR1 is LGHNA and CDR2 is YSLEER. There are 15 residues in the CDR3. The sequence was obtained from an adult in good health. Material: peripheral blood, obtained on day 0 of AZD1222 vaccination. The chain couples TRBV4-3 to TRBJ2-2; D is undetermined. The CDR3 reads CASSPRPGPGGELFF. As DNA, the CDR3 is TGCGCCAGCAGCCCACGCCCAGGCCCCGGCGGGGAGCTGTTTTTT.